This T cell receptor beta chain was sequenced during a study of blood T cell repertoires in COVID-19. Study context: The analysed material was cDNA or gDNA that came from T cells, B-cell-depleted T cells, or PBMCs.

The CDR3 runs 13 residues. After removal of 3 bases from V and 7 bases from J, the junction contained 5 bases not matched to a gene. Germline V gene lookup returns CDR1 KGHSH and CDR2 LQKENI. As handled by the study authors: How many nucleated cells were present was estimated from reference gene primer amplification. Sequenced by immunoSEQ multiplex PCR; TCRdb stores in-frame clones only, minus some. V, J and clone size are those of that table, while D and trimming were read from the DNA. The table includes about 390,000 clones, roughly 86% detected once. The TCR sequence derives from a woman aged 55-70 years with COVID-19, enrolled during active disease. The V call is TRBV18, the J call TRBJ1-2; 7 nucleotides line up with TRBD1. The sequencing input was peripheral blood. Here the CDR3 reads CASSPGTEAGYTF. The CDR3 DNA follows: TGTGCCAGCTCACCCGGGACAGAGGCTGGCTACACCTTC.